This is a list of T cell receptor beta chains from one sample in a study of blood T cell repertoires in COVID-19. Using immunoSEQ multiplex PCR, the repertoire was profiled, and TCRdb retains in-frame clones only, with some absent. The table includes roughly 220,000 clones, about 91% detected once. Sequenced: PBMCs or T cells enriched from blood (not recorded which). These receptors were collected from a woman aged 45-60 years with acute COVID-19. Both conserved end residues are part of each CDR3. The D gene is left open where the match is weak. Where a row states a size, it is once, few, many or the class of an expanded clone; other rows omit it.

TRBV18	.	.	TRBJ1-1	TGTGCCAGCTCACCACCGGGGGCGAACACTGAAGCTTTCTTT	CASSPPGANTEAFF
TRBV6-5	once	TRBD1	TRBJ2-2	TGTGCCAGCAGGGTGGCAGGGGGCACCGGGGAGCTGTTTTTT	CASRVAGGTGELFF
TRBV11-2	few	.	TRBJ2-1	TGTGCCAGCAGCTATCAACCCCTAGCAGACAATGAGCAGTTCTTC	CASSYQPLADNEQFF
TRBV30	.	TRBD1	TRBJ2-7	TGTGCCTGGAGCTTGGGACAGGGGAATTACGAGCAGTACTTC	CAWSLGQGNYEQYF
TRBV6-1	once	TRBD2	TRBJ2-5	TGTGCCAGCAGTGAACCCCTAGCGGGAGGCGAGACCCAGTACTTC	CASSEPLAGGETQYF
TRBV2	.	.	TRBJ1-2	TGTGCCAGCAAACTAGACTATGGCTACACCTTC	CASKLDYGYTF
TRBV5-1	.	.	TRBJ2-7	TGCGCCAGCAGCTTGGCAGGGCCCTACGAGCAGTACTTC	CASSLAGPYEQYF
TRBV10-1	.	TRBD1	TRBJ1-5	TGCGCCAGCATCAAGGGGGTAGACCGACAGGGCTCCAATCAGCCCCAGCATTTT	CASIKGVDRQGSNQPQHF
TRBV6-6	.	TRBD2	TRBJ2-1	TGTGCCAGCAGTCGGGTGGTTACTAGCGGGAGGCCACGGGGGAATGAGCAGTTCTTC	CASSRVVTSGRPRGNEQFF
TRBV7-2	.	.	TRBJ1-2	TGTGCCAGCAGCTTAGTGGACAGTAACTATGGCTACACCTTC	CASSLVDSNYGYTF
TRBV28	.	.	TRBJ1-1	TGTGCCAGCAGCCTTATTTCGGGTTACACTGAAGCTTTCTTT	CASSLISGYTEAFF
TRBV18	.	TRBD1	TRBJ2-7	TGTGCCAGCTCCCAACAGGGGGTGGACTTCAACGAGCAGTACTTC	CASSQQGVDFNEQYF
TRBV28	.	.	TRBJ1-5	TGTGCCAGCAGTTCCCTACCGGGTCAGGGAATGGGCAATCAGCCCCAGCATTTT	CASSSLPGQGMGNQPQHF
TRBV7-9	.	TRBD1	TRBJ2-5	TGTGCCAGCAGCCCAGGGACAGGTCAAGAGACCCAGTACTTC	CASSPGTGQETQYF